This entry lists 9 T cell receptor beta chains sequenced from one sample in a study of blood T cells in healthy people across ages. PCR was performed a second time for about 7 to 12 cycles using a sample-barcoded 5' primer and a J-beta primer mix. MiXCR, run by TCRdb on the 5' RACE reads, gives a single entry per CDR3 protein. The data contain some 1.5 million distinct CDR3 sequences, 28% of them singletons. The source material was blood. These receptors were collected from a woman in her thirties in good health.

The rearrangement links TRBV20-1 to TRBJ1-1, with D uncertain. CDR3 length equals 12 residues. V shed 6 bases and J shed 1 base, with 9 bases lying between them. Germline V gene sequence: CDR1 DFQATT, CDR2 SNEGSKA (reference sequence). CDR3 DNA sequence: TGCAGTGCCCTTCTGGGGAACACTGAAGCTTTCTTT. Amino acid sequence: CSALLGNTEAFF.

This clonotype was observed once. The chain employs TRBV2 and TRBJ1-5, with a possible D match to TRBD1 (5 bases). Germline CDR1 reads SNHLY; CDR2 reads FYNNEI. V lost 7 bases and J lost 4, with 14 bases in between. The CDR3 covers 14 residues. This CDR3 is CASMSAGWNQPQHF. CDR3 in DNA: TGTGCCAGCATGTCGGCAGGGTGGAATCAGCCCCAGCATTTT. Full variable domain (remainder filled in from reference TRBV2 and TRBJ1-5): EPEVTQTPSHQVTQMGQEVILRCVPISNHLYFYWYRQILGQKVEFLVSFYNNEISEKSEIFDDQFSVERPDGSNFTLKIRSTKLEDSAMYFCASMSAGWNQPQHFGDGTRLSIL.

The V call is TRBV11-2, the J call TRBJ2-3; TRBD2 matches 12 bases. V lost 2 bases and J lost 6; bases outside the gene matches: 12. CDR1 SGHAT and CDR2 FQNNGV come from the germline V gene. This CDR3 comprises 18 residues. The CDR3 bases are TGTGCCAGCAGCTTACCTCTAGCGGGAGGGCCTAACAGGGATACGCAGTATTTT. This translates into CASSLPLAGGPNRDTQYF.

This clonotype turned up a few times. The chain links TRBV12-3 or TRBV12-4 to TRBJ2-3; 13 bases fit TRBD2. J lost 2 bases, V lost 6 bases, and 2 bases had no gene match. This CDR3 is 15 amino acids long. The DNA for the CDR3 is TGTGCCAGCAGGGGACTAGCGGGATTCACAGATACGCAGTATTTT. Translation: CASRGLAGFTDTQYF.

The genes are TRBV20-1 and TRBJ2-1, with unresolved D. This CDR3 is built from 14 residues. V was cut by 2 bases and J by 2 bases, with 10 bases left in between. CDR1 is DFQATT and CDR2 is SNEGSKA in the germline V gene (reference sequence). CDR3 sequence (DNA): TGCAGTGCTAGATTTCATGGCGCCTACAATGAGCAGTTCTTC. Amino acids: CSARFHGAYNEQFF.

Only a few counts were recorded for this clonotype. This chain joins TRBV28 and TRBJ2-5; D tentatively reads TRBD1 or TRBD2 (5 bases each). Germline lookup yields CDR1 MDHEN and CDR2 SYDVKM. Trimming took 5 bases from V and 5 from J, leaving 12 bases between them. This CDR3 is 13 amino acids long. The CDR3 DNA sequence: TGTGCCAGCAGTCCCAGGGAGTGGGAGACCCAGTACTTC. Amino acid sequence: CASSPREWETQYF. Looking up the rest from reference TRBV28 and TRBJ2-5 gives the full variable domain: DVKVTQSSRYLVKRTGEKVFLECVQDMDHENMFWYRQDPGLGLRLIYFSYDVKMKEKGDIPEGYSVSREKKERFSLILESASTNQTSMYLCASSPREWETQYFGPGTRLLVL.

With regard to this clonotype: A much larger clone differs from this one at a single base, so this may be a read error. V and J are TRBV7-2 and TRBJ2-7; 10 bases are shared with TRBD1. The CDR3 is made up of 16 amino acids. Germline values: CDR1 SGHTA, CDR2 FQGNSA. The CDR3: CVSSPDRGRIRSGQYF. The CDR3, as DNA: TGTGTCAGCAGCCCTGACAGGGGGCGTATCAGATCGGGACAGTACTTC.

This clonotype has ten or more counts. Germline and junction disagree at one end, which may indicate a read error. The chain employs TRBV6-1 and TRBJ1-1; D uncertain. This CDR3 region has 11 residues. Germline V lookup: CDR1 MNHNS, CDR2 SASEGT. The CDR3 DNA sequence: TGCGCCAGCAGCGAGAACACTGAAGCTTTCTTT. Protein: CASSENTEAFF.

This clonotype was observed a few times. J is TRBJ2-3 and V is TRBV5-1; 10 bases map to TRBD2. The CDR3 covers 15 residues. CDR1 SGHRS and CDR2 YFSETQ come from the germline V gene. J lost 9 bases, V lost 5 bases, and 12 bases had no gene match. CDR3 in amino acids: CASRQEVLAGDTQYF. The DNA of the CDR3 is TGCGCCAGCAGGCAAGAGGTCCTAGCGGGAGACACGCAGTATTTT. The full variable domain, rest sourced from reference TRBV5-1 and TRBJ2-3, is KAGVTQTPRYLIKTRGQQVTLSCSPISGHRSVSWYQQTPGQGLQFLFEYFSETQRNKGNFPGRFSGRQFSNSRSEMNVSTLELGDSALYLCASRQEVLAGDTQYFGPGTRLTVL.